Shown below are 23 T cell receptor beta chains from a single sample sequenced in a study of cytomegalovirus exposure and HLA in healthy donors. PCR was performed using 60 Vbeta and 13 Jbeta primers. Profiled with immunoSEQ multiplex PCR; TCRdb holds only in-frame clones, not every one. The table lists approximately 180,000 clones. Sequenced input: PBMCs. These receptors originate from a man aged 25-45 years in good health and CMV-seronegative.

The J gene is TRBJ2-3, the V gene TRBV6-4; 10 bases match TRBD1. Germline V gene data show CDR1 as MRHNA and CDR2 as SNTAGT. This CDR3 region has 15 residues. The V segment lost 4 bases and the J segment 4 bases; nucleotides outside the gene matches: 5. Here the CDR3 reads CASSAGTGEADTQYF. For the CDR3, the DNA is TGTGCCAGCAGTGCCGGGACAGGGGAGGCAGATACGCAGTATTTT.

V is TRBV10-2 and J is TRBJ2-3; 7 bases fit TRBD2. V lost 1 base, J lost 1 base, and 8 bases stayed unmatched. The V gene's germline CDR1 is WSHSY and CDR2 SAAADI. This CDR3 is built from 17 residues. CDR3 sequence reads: CASSELPGGHRTDTQYF. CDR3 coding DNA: TGCGCCAGCAGTGAGTTACCGGGGGGTCACCGCACAGATACGCAGTATTTT.

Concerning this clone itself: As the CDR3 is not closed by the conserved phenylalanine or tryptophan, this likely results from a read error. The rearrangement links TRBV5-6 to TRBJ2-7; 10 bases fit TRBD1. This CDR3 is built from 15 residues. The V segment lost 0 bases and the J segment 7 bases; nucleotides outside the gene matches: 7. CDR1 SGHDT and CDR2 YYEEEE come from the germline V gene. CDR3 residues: CASSLGDRGPGEQYS. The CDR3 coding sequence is TGTGCCAGCAGCTTGGGCGACAGGGGGCCTGGAGAGCAGTACTCC.

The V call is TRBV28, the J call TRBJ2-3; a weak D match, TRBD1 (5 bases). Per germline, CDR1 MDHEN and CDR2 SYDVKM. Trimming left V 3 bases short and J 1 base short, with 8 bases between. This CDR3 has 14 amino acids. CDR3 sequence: CASSFETGTDTQYF. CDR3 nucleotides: TGTGCCAGCAGTTTCGAGACAGGCACAGATACGCAGTATTTT. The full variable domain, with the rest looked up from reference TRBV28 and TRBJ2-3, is DVKVTQSSRYLVKRTGEKVFLECVQDMDHENMFWYRQDPGLGLRLIYFSYDVKMKEKGDIPEGYSVSREKKERFSLILESASTNQTSMYLCASSFETGTDTQYFGPGTRLTVL.

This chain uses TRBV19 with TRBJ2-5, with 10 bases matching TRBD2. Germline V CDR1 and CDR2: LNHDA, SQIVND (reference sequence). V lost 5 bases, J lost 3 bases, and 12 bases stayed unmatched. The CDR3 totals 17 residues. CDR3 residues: CASSRGVASGSKETQYF. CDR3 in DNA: TGTGCCAGTAGTCGGGGCGTGGCTAGCGGGAGCAAAGAGACCCAGTACTTC.

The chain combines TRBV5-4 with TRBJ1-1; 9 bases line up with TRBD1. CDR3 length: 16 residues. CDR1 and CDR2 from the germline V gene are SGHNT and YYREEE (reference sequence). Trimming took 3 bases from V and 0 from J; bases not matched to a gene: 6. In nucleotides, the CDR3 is TGTGCCAGCAGCTCTAACGGACAGGGGATGAACACTGAAGCTTTCTTT. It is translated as CASSSNGQGMNTEAFF.

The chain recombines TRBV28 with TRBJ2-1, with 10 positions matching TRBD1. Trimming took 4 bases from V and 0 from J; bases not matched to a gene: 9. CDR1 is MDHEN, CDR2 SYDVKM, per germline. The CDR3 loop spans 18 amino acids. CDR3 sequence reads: CASSSPPWTGGSYNEQFF. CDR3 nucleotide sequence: TGTGCCAGCAGTTCCCCCCCGTGGACAGGGGGCTCCTACAATGAGCAGTTCTTC.

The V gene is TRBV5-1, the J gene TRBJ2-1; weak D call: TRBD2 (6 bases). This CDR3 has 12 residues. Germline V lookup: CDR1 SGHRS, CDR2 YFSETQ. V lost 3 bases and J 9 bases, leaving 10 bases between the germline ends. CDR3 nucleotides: TGCGCCAGCAGCTCTAGCGCTCCTGAGCAGTTCTTC. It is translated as CASSSSAPEQFF.

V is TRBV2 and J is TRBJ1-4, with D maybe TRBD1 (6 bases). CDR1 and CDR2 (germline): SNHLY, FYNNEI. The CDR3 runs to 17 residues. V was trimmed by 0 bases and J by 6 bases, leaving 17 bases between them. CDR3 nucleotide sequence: TGTGCCAGCAGTGAAGCATTCCAGAGGGGGTTGGATGAAAAACTGTTTTTT. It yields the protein CASSEAFQRGLDEKLFF.

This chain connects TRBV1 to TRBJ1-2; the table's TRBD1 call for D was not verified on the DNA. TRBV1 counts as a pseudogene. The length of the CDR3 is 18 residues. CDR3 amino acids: CTSSQDGQGQRGNYGYTF. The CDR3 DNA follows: TGCACCAGCAGCCAAGATGGGCAGGGACAGCGTGGTAACTATGGCTACACCTTC.

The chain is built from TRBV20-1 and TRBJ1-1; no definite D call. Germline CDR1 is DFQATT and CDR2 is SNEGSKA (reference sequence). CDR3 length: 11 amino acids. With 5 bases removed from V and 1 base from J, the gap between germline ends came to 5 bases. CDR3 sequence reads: CSAFGNTEAFF. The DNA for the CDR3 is TGCAGTGCTTTCGGGAACACTGAAGCTTTCTTT.

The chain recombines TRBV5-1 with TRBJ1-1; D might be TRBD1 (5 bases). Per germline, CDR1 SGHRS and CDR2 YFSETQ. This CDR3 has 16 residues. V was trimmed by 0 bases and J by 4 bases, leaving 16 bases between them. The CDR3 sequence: CASSLEGTGGGTEAFF. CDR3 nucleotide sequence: TGCGCCAGCAGCTTGGAGGGGACCGGGGGGGGCACTGAAGCTTTCTTT.

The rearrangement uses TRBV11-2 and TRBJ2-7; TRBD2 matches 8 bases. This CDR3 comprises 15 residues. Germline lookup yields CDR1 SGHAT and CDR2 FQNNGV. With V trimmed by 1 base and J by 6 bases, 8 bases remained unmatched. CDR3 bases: TGTGCCAGCAGCTTAGTCGGGGGGGTCTTCGGCGAGCAGTACTTC. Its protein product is CASSLVGGVFGEQYF.

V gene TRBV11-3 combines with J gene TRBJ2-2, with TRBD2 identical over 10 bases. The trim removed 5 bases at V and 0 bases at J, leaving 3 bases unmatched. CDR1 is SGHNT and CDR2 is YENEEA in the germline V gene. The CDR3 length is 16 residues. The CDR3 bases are TGTGCCAGCAGCCCGACTAGCGGGTCGAACACCGGGGAGCTGTTTTTT. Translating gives CASSPTSGSNTGELFF.

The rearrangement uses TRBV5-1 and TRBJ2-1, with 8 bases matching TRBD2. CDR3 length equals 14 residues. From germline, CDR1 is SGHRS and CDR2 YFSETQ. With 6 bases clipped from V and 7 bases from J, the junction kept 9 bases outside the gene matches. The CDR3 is CASTRGGYSNEQFF. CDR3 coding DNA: TGCGCCAGCACCCGGGGGGGATACTCTAATGAGCAGTTCTTC.

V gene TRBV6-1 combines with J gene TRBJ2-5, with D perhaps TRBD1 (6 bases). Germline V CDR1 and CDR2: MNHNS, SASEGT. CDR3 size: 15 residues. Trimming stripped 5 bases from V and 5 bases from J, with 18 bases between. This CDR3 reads CASSNHRVRPETQYF. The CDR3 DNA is TGTGCCAGCAGTAACCACAGGGTAAGGCCGGAGACCCAGTACTTC.

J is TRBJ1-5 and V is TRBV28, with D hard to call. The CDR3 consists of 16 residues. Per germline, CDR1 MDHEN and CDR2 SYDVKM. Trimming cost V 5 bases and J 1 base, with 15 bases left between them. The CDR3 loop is CASSPPTGGSNQPQHF. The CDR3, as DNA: TGTGCCAGCAGTCCACCTACTGGAGGCAGCAATCAGCCCCAGCATTTT.

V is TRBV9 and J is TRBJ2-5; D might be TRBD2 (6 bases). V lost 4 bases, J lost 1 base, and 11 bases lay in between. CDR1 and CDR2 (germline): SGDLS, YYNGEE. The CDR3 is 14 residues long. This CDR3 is CASSPWGVQETQYF. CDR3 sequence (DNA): TGTGCCAGCAGCCCCTGGGGGGTCCAAGAGACCCAGTACTTC.

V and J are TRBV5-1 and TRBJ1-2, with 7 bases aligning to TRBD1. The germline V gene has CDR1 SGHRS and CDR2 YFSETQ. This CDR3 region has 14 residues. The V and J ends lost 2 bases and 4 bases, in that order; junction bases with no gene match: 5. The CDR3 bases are TGCGCCAGCAGCTTCGGGACAGAACTCTATGGCTACACCTTC. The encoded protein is CASSFGTELYGYTF.

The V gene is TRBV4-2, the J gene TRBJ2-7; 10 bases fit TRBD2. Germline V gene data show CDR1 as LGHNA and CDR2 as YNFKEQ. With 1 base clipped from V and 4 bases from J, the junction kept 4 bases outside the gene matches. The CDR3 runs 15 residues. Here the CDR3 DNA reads TGTGCCAGCAGCCAAGGACTAGCGGGCGGATACGAGCAGTACTTC. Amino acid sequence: CASSQGLAGGYEQYF.

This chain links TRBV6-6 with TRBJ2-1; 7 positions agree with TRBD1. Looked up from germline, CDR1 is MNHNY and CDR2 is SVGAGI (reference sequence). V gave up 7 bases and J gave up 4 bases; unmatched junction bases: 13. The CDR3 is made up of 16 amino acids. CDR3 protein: CASNTPPGGEYNEQFF. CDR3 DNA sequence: TGTGCCAGCAACACCCCTCCAGGGGGTGAGTACAATGAGCAGTTCTTC.

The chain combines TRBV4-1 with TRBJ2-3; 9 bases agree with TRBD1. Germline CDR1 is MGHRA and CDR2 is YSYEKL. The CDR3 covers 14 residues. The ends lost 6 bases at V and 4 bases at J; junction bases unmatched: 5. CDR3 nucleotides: TGCGCCAGCAGTGGACAGGGGTCAGCAGATACGCAGTATTTT. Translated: CASSGQGSADTQYF.

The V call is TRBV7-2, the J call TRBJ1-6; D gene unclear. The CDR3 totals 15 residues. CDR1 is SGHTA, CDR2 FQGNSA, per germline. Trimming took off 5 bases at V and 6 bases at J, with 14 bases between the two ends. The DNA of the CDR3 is TGTGCCAGCAGCACCCGGACTGGAGCTAATTCACCCCTCCACTTT. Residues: CASSTRTGANSPLHF. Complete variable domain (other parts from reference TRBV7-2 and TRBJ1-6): GAGVSQSPSNKVTEKGKDVELRCDPISGHTALYWYRQSLGQGLEFLIYFQGNSAPDKSGLPSDRFSAERTGGSVSTLTIQRTQQEDSAVYLCASSTRTGANSPLHFGNGTRLTVT.